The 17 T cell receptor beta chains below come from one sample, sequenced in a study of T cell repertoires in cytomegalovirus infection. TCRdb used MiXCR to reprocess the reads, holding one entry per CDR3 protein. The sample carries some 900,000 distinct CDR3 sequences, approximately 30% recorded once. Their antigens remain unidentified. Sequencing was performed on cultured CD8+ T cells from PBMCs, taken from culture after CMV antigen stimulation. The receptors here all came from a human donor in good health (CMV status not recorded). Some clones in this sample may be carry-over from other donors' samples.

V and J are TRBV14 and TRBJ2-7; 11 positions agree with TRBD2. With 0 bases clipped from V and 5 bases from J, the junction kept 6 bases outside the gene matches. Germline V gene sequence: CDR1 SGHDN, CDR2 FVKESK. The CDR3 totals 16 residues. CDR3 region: CASSQDRLAGKDEQYF. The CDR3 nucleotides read TGTGCCAGCAGCCAAGACCGACTAGCGGGGAAGGACGAGCAGTACTTC.

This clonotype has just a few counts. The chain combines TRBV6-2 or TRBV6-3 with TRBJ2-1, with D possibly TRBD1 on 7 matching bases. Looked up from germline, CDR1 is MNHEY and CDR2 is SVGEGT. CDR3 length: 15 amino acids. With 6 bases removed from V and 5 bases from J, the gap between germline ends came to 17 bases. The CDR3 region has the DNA TGTGCCAGCAGAGCGCCAGGGGGGCAGGACAATGAGCAGTTCTTC. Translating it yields CASRAPGGQDNEQFF.

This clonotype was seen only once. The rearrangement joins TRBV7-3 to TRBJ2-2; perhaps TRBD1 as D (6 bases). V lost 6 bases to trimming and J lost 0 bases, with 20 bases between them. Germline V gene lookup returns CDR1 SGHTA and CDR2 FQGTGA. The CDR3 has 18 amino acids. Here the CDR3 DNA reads TGTGCCAGCAGTCCCACGGGACACCCCTTCGCGAACACCGGGGAGCTGTTTTTT. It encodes CASSPTGHPFANTGELFF.

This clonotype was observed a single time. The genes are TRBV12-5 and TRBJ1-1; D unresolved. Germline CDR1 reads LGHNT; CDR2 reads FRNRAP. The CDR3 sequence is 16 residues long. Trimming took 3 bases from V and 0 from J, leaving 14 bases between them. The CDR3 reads CASGFGPLGMNTEAFF. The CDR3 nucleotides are TGTGCTAGTGGTTTTGGCCCCCTGGGGATGAACACTGAAGCTTTCTTT.

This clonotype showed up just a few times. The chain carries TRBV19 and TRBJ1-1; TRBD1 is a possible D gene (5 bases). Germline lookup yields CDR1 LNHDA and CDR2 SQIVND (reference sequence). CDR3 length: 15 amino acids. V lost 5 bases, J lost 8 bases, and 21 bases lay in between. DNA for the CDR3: TGTGCCAGTAGTCCCGGGAACACAGGCTGGTCGGAAGCTTTCTTT. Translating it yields CASSPGNTGWSEAFF.

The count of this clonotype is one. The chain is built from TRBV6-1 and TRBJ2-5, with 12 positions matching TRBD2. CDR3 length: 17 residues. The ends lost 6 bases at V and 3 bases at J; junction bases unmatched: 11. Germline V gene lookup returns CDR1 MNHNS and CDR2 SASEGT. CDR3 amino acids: CASSRLAGAAKEETQYF. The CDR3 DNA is TGTGCCAGCAGCCGACTAGCGGGGGCCGCTAAGGAAGAGACCCAGTACTTC.

CDR3 nucleotides: TGTGCCACCAGCACAGGGGGGTGGAGCACTGAAGCTTTCTTT. As protein: CATSTGGWSTEAFF. The chain has TRBV15 and TRBJ1-1, with TRBD1 matching 7 bases. The CDR3 has 14 amino acids. The trim removed 4 bases at V and 4 bases at J, leaving 6 bases unmatched. Germline lookup yields CDR1 LNHNV and CDR2 YYDKDF (reference sequence).

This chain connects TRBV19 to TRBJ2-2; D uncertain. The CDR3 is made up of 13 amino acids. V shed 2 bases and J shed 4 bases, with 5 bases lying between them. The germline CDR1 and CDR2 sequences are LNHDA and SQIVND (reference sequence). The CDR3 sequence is CASSITTTGELFF. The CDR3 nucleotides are TGTGCCAGTAGTATAACTACCACCGGGGAGCTGTTTTTT. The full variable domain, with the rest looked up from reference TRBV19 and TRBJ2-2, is DGGITQSPKYLFRKEGQNVTLSCEQNLNHDAMYWYRQDPGQGLRLIYYSQIVNDFQKGDIAEGYSVSREKKESFPLTVTSAQKNPTAFYLCASSITTTGELFFGEGSRLTVL.

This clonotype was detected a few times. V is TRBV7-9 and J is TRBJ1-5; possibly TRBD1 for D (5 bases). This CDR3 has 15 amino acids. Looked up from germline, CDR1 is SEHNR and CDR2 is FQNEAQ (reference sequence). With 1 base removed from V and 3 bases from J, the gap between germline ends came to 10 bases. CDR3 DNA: TGTGCCAGCAGCTTAGTAGGCAGGGACAATCAGCCCCAGCATTTT. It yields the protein CASSLVGRDNQPQHF.

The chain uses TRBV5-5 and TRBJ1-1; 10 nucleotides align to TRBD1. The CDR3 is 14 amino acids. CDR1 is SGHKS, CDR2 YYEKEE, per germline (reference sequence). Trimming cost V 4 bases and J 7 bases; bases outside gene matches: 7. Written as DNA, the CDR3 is TGTGCCAGCAGCCTGACAGGGGGCAGTGATGAAGCTTTCTTT. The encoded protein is CASSLTGGSDEAFF.

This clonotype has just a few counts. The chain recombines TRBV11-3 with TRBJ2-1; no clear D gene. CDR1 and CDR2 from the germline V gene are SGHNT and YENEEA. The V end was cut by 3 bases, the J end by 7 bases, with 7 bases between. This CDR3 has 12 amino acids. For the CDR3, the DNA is TGTGCCAGCAGCTTCGAAGGGAATGAGCAGTTCTTC. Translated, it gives CASSFEGNEQFF.

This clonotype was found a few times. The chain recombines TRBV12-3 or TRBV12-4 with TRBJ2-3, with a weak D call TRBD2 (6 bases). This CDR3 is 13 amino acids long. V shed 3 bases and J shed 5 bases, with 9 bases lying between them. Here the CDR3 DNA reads TGTGCCAGCAGTTTGGGGGGTCAAGATACGCAGTATTTT. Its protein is CASSLGGQDTQYF.

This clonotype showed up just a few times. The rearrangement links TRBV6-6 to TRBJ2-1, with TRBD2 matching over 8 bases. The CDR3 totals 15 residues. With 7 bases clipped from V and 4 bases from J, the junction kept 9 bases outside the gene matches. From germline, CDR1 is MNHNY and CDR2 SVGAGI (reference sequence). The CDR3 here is CASIETGGRYNEQFF. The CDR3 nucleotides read TGTGCCAGCATCGAGACGGGGGGGCGTTACAATGAGCAGTTCTTC.

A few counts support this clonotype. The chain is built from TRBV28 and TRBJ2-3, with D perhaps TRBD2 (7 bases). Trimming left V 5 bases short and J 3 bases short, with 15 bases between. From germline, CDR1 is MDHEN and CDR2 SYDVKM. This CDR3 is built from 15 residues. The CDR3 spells CASSQAGAWTDTQYF. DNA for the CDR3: TGTGCCAGCAGTCAGGCGGGGGCCTGGACAGATACGCAGTATTTT.

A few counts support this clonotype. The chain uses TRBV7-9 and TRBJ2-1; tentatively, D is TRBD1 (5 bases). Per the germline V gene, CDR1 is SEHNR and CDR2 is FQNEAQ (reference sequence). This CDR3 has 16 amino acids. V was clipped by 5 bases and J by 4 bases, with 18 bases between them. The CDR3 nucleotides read TGTGCCAGCAGCCCACGACAGCCAGATGTGTACAATGAGCAGTTCTTC. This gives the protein CASSPRQPDVYNEQFF.

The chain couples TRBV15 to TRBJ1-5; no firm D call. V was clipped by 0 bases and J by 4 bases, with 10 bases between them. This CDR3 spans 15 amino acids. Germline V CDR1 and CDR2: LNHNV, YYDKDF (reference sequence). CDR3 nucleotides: TGTGCCACCAGCAGAGATTTGGGAGATAATCAGCCCCAGCATTTT. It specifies CATSRDLGDNQPQHF. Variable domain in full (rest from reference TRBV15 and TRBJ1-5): DAMVIQNPRYQVTQFGKPVTLSCSQTLNHNVMYWYQQKSSQAPKLLFHYYDKDFNNEADTPDNFQSRRPNTSFCFLDIRSPGLGDTAMYLCATSRDLGDNQPQHFGDGTRLSIL.

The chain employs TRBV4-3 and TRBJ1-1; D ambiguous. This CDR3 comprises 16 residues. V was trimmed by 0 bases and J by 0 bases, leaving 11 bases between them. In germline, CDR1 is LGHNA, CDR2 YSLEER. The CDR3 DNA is TGCGCCAGCAGCCAAGATAGCGCTGGGGTGAACACTGAAGCTTTCTTT. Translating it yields CASSQDSAGVNTEAFF.